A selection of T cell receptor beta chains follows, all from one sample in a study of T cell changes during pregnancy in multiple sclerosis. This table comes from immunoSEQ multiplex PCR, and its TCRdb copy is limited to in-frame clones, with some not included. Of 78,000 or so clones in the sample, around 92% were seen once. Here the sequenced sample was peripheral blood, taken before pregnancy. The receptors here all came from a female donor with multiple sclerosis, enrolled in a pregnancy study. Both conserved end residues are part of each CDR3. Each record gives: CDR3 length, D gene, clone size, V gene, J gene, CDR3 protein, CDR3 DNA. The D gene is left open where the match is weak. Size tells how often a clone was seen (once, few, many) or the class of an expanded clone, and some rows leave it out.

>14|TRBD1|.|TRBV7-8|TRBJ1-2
CASSSDGTGAGYTF
TGTGCCAGCAGCTCAGATGGTACAGGGGCTGGCTACACCTTC
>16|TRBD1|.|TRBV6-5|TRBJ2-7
CASSSSSTGLAYEQYF
TGTGCCAGCAGTTCTTCCTCGACAGGGTTGGCCTACGAGCAGTACTTC
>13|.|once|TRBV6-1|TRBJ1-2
CASSESGFSGYTF
TGTGCCAGCAGTGAATCCGGGTTTTCTGGCTACACCTTC
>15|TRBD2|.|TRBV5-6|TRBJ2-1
CASSLPSGVYNEQFF
TGTGCCAGCAGCTTGCCTAGCGGGGTCTACAATGAGCAGTTCTTC
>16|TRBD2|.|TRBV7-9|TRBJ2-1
CASSFWGGLADNEQFF
TGTGCCAGCAGCTTTTGGGGGGGACTAGCGGACAATGAGCAGTTCTTC
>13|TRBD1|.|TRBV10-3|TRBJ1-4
CATSQGALEKLFF
TGTGCCACTTCTCAGGGGGCTTTAGAAAAACTGTTTTTT
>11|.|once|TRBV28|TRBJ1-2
CASSRDYGYTF
TGTGCCAGCAGTCGGGACTATGGCTACACCTTC
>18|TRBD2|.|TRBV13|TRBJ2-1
CASSRRGPLAGTYNEQFF
TGTGCCAGCAGCCGGAGGGGTCCGCTAGCGGGAACCTACAATGAGCAGTTCTTC
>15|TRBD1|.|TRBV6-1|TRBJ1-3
CASKTRTGSGNTIYF
TGTGCCAGCAAAACGAGGACAGGCTCTGGAAACACCATATATTTT
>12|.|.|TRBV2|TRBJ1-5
CASGRDNQPQHF
TGTGCCAGCGGGAGGGACAATCAGCCCCAGCATTTT
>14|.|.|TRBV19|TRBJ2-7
CASSRDEQGNEQYF
TGTGCCAGTAGTAGGGATGAACAGGGTAACGAGCAGTACTTC
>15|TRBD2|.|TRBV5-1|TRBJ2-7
CASSSDPGTSYEQYF
TGCGCCAGCAGCTCGGACCCCGGGACTAGCTACGAGCAGTACTTC
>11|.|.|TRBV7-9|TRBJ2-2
CASSTSGELFF
TGTGCCAGCAGTACAAGCGGGGAGCTGTTTTTT
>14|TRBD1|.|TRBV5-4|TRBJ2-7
CASSVSGQAYEQYF
TGTGCCAGCAGCGTCTCCGGACAGGCCTACGAGCAGTACTTC
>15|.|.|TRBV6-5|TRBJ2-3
CASSYVGVSTDTQYF
TGTGCCAGCAGTTACGTAGGGGTGAGCACAGATACGCAGTATTTT
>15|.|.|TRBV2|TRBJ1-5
CASSEFRTVNQPQHF
TGTGCCAGCAGTGAATTTAGGACAGTAAATCAGCCCCAGCATTTT
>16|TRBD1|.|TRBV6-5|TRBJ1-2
CASSYGPTGFNYGYTF
TGTGCCAGCAGTTACGGACCGACAGGGTTCAACTATGGCTACACCTTC
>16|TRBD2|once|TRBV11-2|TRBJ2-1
CASSLDQAGGLNEQFF
TGTGCCAGCAGCTTAGATCAGGCGGGAGGTCTCAATGAGCAGTTCTTC
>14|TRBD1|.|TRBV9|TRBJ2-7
CASSVGDRDYEQYF
TGTGCCAGCAGCGTAGGGGACAGAGACTACGAGCAGTACTTC
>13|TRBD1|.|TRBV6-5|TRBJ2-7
CATRTGRSYEQYF
TGTGCCACCCGGACAGGGAGGTCCTACGAGCAGTACTTC
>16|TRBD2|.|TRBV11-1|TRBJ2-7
CASSFEPGLADYEQYF
TGTGCCAGCAGCTTCGAGCCGGGACTAGCGGATTACGAGCAGTACTTC
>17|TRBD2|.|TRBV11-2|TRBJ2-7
CASSPHISRLAFEEQYF
TGTGCCAGCAGCCCCCACATTTCCCGACTAGCTTTTGAGGAGCAGTACTTC
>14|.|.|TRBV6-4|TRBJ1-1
CASSQQSEGTEAFF
TGTGCCAGCAGTCAACAGTCTGAGGGCACTGAAGCTTTCTTT
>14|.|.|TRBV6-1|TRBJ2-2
CASSGGVGTGELFF
TGTGCCAGCAGCGGAGGGGTCGGCACCGGGGAGCTGTTTTTT
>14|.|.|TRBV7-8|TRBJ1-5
CASSLRLGNQPQHF
TGTGCCAGCAGCTTAAGGCTAGGTAATCAGCCCCAGCATTTT
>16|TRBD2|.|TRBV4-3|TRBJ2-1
CASSQRQAGEGYEQFF
TGCGCCAGCAGCCAACGTCAAGCGGGAGAGGGATATGAGCAGTTCTTC
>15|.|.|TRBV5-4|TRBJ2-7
CASSLSREGYYEQYF
TGTGCCAGCAGCCTTTCTCGCGAGGGCTACTACGAGCAGTACTTC
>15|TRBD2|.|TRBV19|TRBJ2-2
CASSMLAGVPGELFF
TGTGCCAGTAGTATGTTAGCGGGAGTCCCCGGGGAGCTGTTTTTT
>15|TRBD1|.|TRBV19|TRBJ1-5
CASSSDRGGWQPQHF
TGTGCCAGTAGCTCCGACAGGGGCGGATGGCAGCCCCAGCATTTT
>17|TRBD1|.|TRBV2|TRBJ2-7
CASSGLGGQGISYEQYF
TGTGCCAGCAGTGGATTGGGAGGACAGGGGATTTCCTACGAGCAGTACTTC
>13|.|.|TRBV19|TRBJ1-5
CASSIKGDQPQHF
TGTGCCAGTAGTATAAAAGGGGATCAGCCCCAGCATTTT
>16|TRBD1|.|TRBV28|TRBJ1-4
CASSPWATGYVEKLFF
TGTGCCAGCAGTCCTTGGGCGACAGGGTATGTGGAAAAACTGTTTTTT
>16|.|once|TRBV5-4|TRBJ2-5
CASSPSRWGHQETQYF
TGTGCCAGCAGCCCCAGCCGTTGGGGCCACCAAGAGACCCAGTACTTC
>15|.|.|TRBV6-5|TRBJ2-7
CASSYSTAGVYEQYF
TGTGCCAGCAGTTACTCGACGGCGGGTGTCTACGAGCAGTACTTC
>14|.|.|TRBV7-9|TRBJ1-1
CASSLVGADLEAFF
TGTGCCAGCAGCTTAGTGGGGGCAGATCTTGAAGCTTTCTTT
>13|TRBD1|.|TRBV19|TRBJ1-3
CASGTGGGNTIYF
TGTGCCAGCGGAACAGGGGGCGGAAACACCATATATTTT
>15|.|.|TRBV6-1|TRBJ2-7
CASSSQGHFFDEQYF
TGTGCCAGCAGTTCCCAGGGGCATTTCTTCGACGAGCAGTACTTC
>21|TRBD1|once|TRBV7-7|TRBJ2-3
CASSWTGGSDPPVLTTDTQYF
TGTGCTAGCAGCTGGACAGGGGGCTCGGATCCGCCGGTTTTAACCACAGATACGCAGTATTTT
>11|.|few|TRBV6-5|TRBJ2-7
CATLGGYEQYF
TGTGCCACCCTAGGGGGCTACGAGCAGTACTTC
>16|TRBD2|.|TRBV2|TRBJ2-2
CASKSVGLAGAGELFF
TGTGCCAGCAAGTCCGTAGGACTAGCGGGAGCCGGGGAGCTGTTTTTT
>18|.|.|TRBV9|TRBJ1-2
CASSVAGRLYRESDGYTF
TGTGCCAGCAGCGTAGCTGGAAGGCTTTACAGGGAATCGGATGGCTACACCTTC
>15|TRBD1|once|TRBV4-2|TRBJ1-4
CASSQAGGGDEKLFF
TGTGCCAGCAGCCAAGCCGGAGGGGGCGATGAAAAACTGTTTTTT
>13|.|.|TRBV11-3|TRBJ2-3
CASSLGEVDTQYF
TGTGCCAGCAGCTTGGGGGAGGTAGATACGCAGTATTTT
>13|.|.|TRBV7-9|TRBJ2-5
CASSFAGGQTQYF
TGTGCCAGCAGCTTTGCAGGGGGGCAGACCCAGTACTTC
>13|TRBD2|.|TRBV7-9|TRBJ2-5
CASGGRGGETQYF
TGTGCCAGCGGCGGGAGGGGGGGAGAGACCCAGTACTTC
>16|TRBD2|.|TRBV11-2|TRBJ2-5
CASSSGTSGFQETQYF
TGTGCCAGCAGCTCCGGGACTAGCGGTTTCCAAGAGACCCAGTACTTC
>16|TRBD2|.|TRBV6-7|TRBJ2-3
CASTHTGRFSTDTQYF
TGTGCCAGCACCCATACCGGGAGGTTTAGCACAGATACGCAGTATTTT
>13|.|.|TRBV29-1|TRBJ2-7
CSVSSGGGYEQYF
TGCAGCGTTTCTTCAGGGGGAGGCTACGAGCAGTACTTC
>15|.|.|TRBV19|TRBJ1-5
CASSPGSRGNQPQHF
TGTGCCAGTAGCCCGGGGTCAAGGGGGAATCAGCCCCAGCATTTT
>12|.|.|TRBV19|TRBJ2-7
CASSQGLGEQYF
TGTGCCAGTAGTCAGGGACTGGGAGAGCAGTACTTC
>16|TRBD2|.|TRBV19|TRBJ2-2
CASSRLAGANTGELFF
TGTGCCAGTAGTCGATTAGCGGGAGCCAACACCGGGGAGCTGTTTTTT
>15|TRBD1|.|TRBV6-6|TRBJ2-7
CASSSLTGGEGEQYF
TGTGCCAGCAGTTCACTGACAGGGGGTGAGGGCGAGCAGTACTTC
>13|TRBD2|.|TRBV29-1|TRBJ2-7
CSVGLAGGNEQYF
TGCAGCGTGGGACTAGCGGGAGGGAACGAGCAGTACTTC
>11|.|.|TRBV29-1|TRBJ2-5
CSVAEGETQYF
TGCAGCGTCGCGGAGGGGGAGACCCAGTACTTC
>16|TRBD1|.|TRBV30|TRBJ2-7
CAWSLTLDRGLYEQYF
TGTGCCTGGAGTTTGACCCTGGACAGGGGCCTCTACGAGCAGTACTTC
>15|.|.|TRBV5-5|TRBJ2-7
CASSSGALGPYEQYF
TGTGCCAGCAGCTCTGGGGCGCTTGGCCCCTACGAGCAGTACTTC
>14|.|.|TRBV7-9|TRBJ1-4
CASSPGPTNEKLFF
TGTGCCAGCAGCCCAGGTCCAACTAATGAAAAACTGTTTTTT
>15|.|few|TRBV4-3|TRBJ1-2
CASSQDRGGNYGYTF
TGCGCCAGCAGCCAAGATCGGGGAGGGAACTATGGCTACACCTTC